The subject of this entry is one T cell receptor (beta chain). Its target is not known. Trimming took off 3 bases at V and 3 bases at J, with 11 bases between the two ends. Germline V lookup: CDR1 LGHDT, CDR2 YNNKEL (reference sequence). The CDR3 is 14 amino acids. These data originate in a study of T cell responses to AZD1222 COVID-19 vaccine. Overall study: Pooled samples include second doses given at about 4 or 12 weeks. General observations from the study: Spike-specific TCRs gained breadth and depth after people received two AZD1222 doses.

The protocol was immunoSEQ multiplex PCR, while the TCRdb copy is restricted to in-frame clones and leaves out a portion. The data contain about 190,000 clones, roughly 90% of them seen just once; the ten biggest clones take up approximately 0.98%. The sequences come from peripheral blood, collected on day 0 of AZD1222 vaccination. V and J are TRBV3-1 (or the pseudogene TRBV3-2) and TRBJ1-2, with D perhaps TRBD1 (5 bases). The source is an adult in good health. CDR3 protein: CASSQGHGYYGYTF. The CDR3 coding sequence is TGTGCCAGCAGCCAGGGGCATGGGTACTATGGCTACACCTTC.